These 5 T cell receptor beta chains originate from one sample sequenced in a study of T cell responses to AZD1222 COVID-19 vaccine. Here immunoSEQ multiplex PCR was the method, and the copy in TCRdb shows in-frame clones only, minus some. The sample contains 52,000 or so clones, around 85% of which appear only once. Sample: peripheral blood, taken on day 0 of MenACWY control vaccination. The receptors were gathered from an adult in good health.

The J gene is TRBJ2-3, the V gene TRBV6-2 or TRBV6-3; no firm D call. Between the trimmed V and J ends, which lost 6 bases and 4 bases, there was a span of 14 bases. The CDR3 loop spans 14 amino acids. From germline, CDR1 is MNHEY and CDR2 SVGEGT. CDR3 sequence (DNA): TGTGCCAGCAGCCCTACTCTAGTAGCAGATACGCAGTATTTT. Translation: CASSPTLVADTQYF.

This chain links TRBV5-1 with TRBJ2-1; 7 bases agree with TRBD2. Germline V gene sequence: CDR1 SGHRS, CDR2 YFSETQ. This CDR3 has 18 residues. After removal of 0 bases from V and 5 bases from J, the junction contained 14 bases not matched to a gene. CDR3 bases: TGCGCCAGCAGCTTGGTTCTAGCGGAGGATAGGAGGGACAATGAGCAGTTCTTC. The encoded protein is CASSLVLAEDRRDNEQFF.

The chain recombines TRBV24-1 with TRBJ2-1; 14 nucleotides agree with TRBD2. Per germline, CDR1 KGHDR and CDR2 SFDVKD. This CDR3 has 17 residues. The trim removed 3 bases at V and 9 bases at J, leaving 9 bases unmatched. CDR3 bases: TGTGCCACCAGTGATCTCCAGGTGGGACTAGCGGGAGCTGAGCAGTTCTTC. Translation gives CATSDLQVGLAGAEQFF.

The CDR3 reads CSVETGLLREQYF. CDR3 coding DNA: TGCAGCGTTGAGACAGGCCTACTCAGAGAGCAGTACTTC. This chain joins TRBV29-1 and TRBJ2-7; D is perhaps TRBD1 (6 bases). The V gene's germline CDR1 is SQVTM and CDR2 ANQGSEA. V gave up 3 bases and J gave up 7 bases, with 16 bases separating them. The CDR3 consists of 13 residues.

The V and J genes are TRBV6-1 and TRBJ2-1; D unresolved. V lost 1 base and J 2 bases, leaving 9 bases between the germline ends. Looked up from germline, CDR1 is MNHNS and CDR2 is SASEGT. This CDR3 comprises 15 residues. As DNA, the CDR3 is TGTGCCAGCAGTGAAGGTGGCGTTCCCTACAATGAGCAGTTCTTC. This codes for CASSEGGVPYNEQFF.